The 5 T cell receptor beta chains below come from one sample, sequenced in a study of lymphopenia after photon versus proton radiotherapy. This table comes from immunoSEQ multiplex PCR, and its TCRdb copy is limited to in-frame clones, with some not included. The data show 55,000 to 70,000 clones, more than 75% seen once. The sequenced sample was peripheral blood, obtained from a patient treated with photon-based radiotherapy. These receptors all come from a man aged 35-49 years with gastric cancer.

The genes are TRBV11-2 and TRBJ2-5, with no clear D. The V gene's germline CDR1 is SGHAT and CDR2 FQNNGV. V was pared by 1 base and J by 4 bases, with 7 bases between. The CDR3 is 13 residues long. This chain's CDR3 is CASSLGGRETQYF. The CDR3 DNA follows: TGTGCCAGCAGCTTAGGCGGTAGAGAGACCCAGTACTTC. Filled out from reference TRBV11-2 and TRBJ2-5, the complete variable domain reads EAGVAQSPRYKIIEKRQSVAFWCNPISGHATLYWYQQILGQGPKLLIQFQNNGVVDDSQLPKDRFSAERLKGVDSTLKIQPAKLEDSAVYLCASSLGGRETQYFGPGTRLLVL.

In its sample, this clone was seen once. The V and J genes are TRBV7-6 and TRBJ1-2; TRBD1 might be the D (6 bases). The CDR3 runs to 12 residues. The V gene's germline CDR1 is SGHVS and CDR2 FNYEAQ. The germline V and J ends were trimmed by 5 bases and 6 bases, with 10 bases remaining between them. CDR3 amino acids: CASSPTGNGYTF. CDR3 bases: TGTGCCAGCAGCCCTACAGGGAATGGCTACACCTTC.

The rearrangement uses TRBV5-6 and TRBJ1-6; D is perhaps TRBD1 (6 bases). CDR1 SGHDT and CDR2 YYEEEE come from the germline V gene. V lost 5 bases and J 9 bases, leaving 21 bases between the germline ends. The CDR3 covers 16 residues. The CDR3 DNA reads TGTGCCAGCAGTTATGCCGGGACAACCCTGGGTTCACCCCTCCACTTT. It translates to CASSYAGTTLGSPLHF.

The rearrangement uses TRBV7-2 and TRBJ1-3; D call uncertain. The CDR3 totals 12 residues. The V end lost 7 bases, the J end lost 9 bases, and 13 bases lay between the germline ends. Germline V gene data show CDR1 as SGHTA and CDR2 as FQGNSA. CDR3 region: CASIVTRSTIYF. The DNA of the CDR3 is TGTGCCAGCATAGTAACCCGAAGCACCATATATTTT.

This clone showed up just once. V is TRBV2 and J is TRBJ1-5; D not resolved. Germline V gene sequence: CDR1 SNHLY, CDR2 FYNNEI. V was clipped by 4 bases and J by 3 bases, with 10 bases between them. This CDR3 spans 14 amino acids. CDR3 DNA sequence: TGTGCCAGCAGTGTAAAACCCCTCAATCAGCCCCAGCATTTT. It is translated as CASSVKPLNQPQHF.